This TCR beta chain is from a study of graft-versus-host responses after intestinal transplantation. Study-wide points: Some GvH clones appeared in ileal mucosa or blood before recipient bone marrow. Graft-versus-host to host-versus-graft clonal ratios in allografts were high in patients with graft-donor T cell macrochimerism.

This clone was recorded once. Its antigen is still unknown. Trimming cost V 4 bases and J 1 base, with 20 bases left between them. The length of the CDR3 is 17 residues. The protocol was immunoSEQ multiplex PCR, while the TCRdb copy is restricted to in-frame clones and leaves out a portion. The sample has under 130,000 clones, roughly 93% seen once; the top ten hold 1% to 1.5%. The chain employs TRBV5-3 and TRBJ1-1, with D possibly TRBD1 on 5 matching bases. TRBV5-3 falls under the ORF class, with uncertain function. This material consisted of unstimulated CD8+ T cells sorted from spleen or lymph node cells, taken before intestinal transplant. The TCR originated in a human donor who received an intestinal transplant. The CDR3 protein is CARSRDLIEISNTEAFF. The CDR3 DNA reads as TGTGCCAGAAGCAGGGACCTAATTGAAATATCGAACACTGAAGCTTTCTTT.